These 21 T cell receptor beta chains originate from one sample sequenced in a study of identical twins. TCRdb re-derived calls from the 5' RACE reads in MiXCR, one entry per CDR3 protein. The sample has 310,000 or so distinct CDR3 sequences, about 8.1% seen once; the top ten hold over 2%. This sample was also put to use in a study of yellow fever vaccine responses in identical twins.

Specimen: memory (CD45RO+) T cells sorted from blood. These TCRs come from a woman aged 18-29 years in good health.

This clonotype has more than one count but fewer than ten. The V and J genes are TRBV9 and TRBJ2-2; D possibly corresponds to TRBD2 (6 bases). The V gene lost 0 bases and the J gene lost 1 base, with 7 bases spanning the gap. The germline V gene has CDR1 SGDLS and CDR2 YYNGEE. There are 15 residues in the CDR3. Here the CDR3 reads CASSVVAENTGELFF. In DNA, the CDR3 is TGTGCCAGCAGCGTAGTAGCGGAGAACACCGGGGAGCTGTTTTTT.

This clonotype was observed a few times. V is TRBV20-1 and J is TRBJ2-5, with a possible D match to TRBD2 (6 bases). CDR1 DFQATT and CDR2 SNEGSKA come from the germline V gene (reference sequence). This CDR3 has 15 residues. With 5 bases removed from V and 2 bases from J, the gap between germline ends came to 18 bases. For the CDR3, the DNA is TGCAGTGCTGCCGGCGGGCGGGGCGTACAAGAGACCCAGTACTTC. This codes for CSAAGGRGVQETQYF.

Many counts were recorded for this clonotype. The chain carries TRBV6-1 and TRBJ1-1, with 10 bases aligning to TRBD1. The junction had 16 bases not matched to a gene; V was cut back by 6 bases and J by 6 bases. This CDR3 spans 17 amino acids. The germline CDR1 and CDR2 sequences are MNHNS and SASEGT. The CDR3 reads CASREEGYGTGVAEAFF. CDR3 bases: TGTGCCAGCAGGGAGGAGGGATACGGGACAGGGGTGGCTGAAGCTTTCTTT.

In its sample, this clonotype was seen a few times. The J gene is TRBJ2-3, the V gene TRBV24-1, with TRBD2 matching 8 bases. The V gene's germline CDR1 is KGHDR and CDR2 SFDVKD. This CDR3 has 16 amino acids. V trimming: 0 bases; J trimming: 0 bases; junction bases outside the gene matches: 1. For the CDR3, the DNA is TGTGCCACCAGTGATTTGGCGGGGGGTAGCACAGATACGCAGTATTTT. Residues: CATSDLAGGSTDTQYF.

This chain joins TRBV2 and TRBJ2-2, with D hard to call. There are 15 residues in the CDR3. From germline, CDR1 is SNHLY and CDR2 FYNNEI. Trimming removed 2 bases from V and 5 bases from J, with 12 bases in between. The CDR3 coding sequence is TGTGCCAGCAGTGAATTTAGTGGGTTAACCGGGGAGCTGTTTTTT. Encoded protein: CASSEFSGLTGELFF.

The table lists this clonotype with a few counts. The chain recombines TRBV4-1 with TRBJ2-4; no clear D. The CDR3 is made up of 17 amino acids. V was clipped by 1 base and J by 0 bases, with 13 bases between them. CDR1 and CDR2 (germline): MGHRA, YSYEKL. The CDR3 here is CASSQGPTVLAKNIQYF. The CDR3 nucleotides are TGCGCCAGCAGCCAAGGCCCCACGGTTTTAGCCAAAAACATTCAGTACTTC.

The genes are TRBV3-1 and TRBJ2-1; 11 positions agree with TRBD2. Trimming at V came to 3 bases and at J to 7 bases, leaving 5 bases not matched to a gene. This CDR3 has 15 residues. CDR1 and CDR2 from the germline V gene are LGHDT and YNNKEL (reference sequence). CDR3 amino acids: CASSHLLAGVNEQFF. CDR3 DNA sequence: TGTGCCAGCAGCCATTTACTAGCGGGAGTTAATGAGCAGTTCTTC.

The CDR3 DNA sequence: TGTGCCAGCAGCCAAGGGCCGGGGGGGCTTCAAGAGACCCAGTACTTC. Translating gives CASSQGPGGLQETQYF. The rearrangement joins TRBV3-1 to TRBJ2-5, with 8 bases aligning to TRBD2. Germline values: CDR1 LGHDT, CDR2 YNNKEL (reference sequence). V lost 1 base and J lost 2; bases outside the gene matches: 6. The CDR3 is made up of 16 amino acids.

This clonotype was seen many times. The V call is TRBV27, the J call TRBJ2-4; weak D call: TRBD1 (5 bases). This CDR3 comprises 16 residues. Germline CDR1 reads MNHEY; CDR2 reads SMNVEV (reference sequence). Trimming stripped 2 bases from V and 9 bases from J, with 20 bases between. CDR3 in amino acids: CASSLRMGRVDSIQYF. In nucleotides, the CDR3 is TGTGCCAGCAGTTTAAGGATGGGCAGGGTAGATTCCATTCAGTACTTC.

J is TRBJ2-1 and V is TRBV5-5; TRBD1 agrees at 9 bases. The CDR3 has 16 residues. V shed 4 bases, J shed 7 bases, and the junction held 12 bases outside the gene matches. Germline V CDR1 and CDR2: SGHKS, YYEKEE (reference sequence). This CDR3 reads CASSRQDGTGPNEQFF. CDR3 sequence (DNA): TGTGCCAGCAGCCGCCAGGACGGGACAGGGCCAAATGAGCAGTTCTTC. The complete variable domain, with remaining parts taken from reference TRBV5-5 and TRBJ2-1, reads DAGVTQSPTHLIKTRGQQVTLRCSPISGHKSVSWYQQVLGQGPQFIFQYYEKEERGRGNFPDRFSARQFPNYSSELNVNALLLGDSALYLCASSRQDGTGPNEQFFGPGTRLTVL.

This clonotype was seen many times. The CDR3 DNA reads TGTGCCAGCCAGCGCAGTGGGGGGGCCTTCACCGGGGAGCTGTTTTTT. This codes for CASQRSGGAFTGELFF. J is TRBJ2-2 and V is TRBV11-2; a possible D gene is TRBD2 (7 bases). Trimming took off 8 bases at V and 4 bases at J, with 20 bases between the two ends. The CDR3 covers 16 residues. CDR1 is SGHAT, CDR2 FQNNGV, per germline.

This clonotype appeared many times. The gene calls are TRBV5-1 and TRBJ2-3; 8 bases agree with TRBD2. The CDR3 has 17 residues. The junction had 10 bases not matched to a gene; V was cut back by 0 bases and J by 4 bases. Per germline, CDR1 SGHRS and CDR2 YFSETQ. The CDR3 region is CASSLVSSGSRPDTQYF. The CDR3 bases are TGCGCCAGCAGCTTGGTGTCGAGCGGGAGTCGCCCAGATACGCAGTATTTT.

This clonotype appeared many times. The V gene is TRBV20-1, the J gene TRBJ1-2; a possible D gene is TRBD1 (5 bases). CDR3 length equals 15 residues. Trimming took 3 bases from V and 8 from J, leaving 22 bases between them. The germline gives CDR1 DFQATT, CDR2 SNEGSKA (reference sequence). The CDR3 region is CSASPHSGALGGYTF. The CDR3 nucleotides read TGCAGTGCTAGTCCCCATTCTGGGGCCTTGGGGGGCTACACCTTC.

This clonotype appeared many times. The chain recombines TRBV5-1 with TRBJ1-1; no reliable D call. Germline CDR1 reads SGHRS; CDR2 reads YFSETQ. V lost 2 bases and J 0 bases, leaving 11 bases between the germline ends. CDR3 length: 15 residues. DNA for the CDR3: TGCGCCAGCAGCTTTTCCGGAGCGATGAACACTGAAGCTTTCTTT. This codes for CASSFSGAMNTEAFF.

This rearrangement joins TRBV5-1 to TRBJ2-5; D unclear. V lost 4 bases to trimming and J lost 2 bases, with 21 bases between them. The V gene's germline CDR1 is SGHRS and CDR2 YFSETQ. This CDR3 is built from 17 residues. CDR3 bases: TGCGCCAGCAGCCTGGCGATAGTGGGAATGGGACAAGAGACCCAGTACTTC. This codes for CASSLAIVGMGQETQYF.

The chain joins TRBV20-1 to TRBJ2-2; 9 bases align to TRBD2. V was clipped by 0 bases and J by 0 bases; unmatched bases: 2. The CDR3 covers 16 residues. From germline, CDR1 is DFQATT and CDR2 SNEGSKA (reference sequence). The CDR3 sequence is CSARDIAGANTGELFF. CDR3 coding DNA: TGCAGTGCTAGAGACATAGCGGGGGCGAACACCGGGGAGCTGTTTTTT.

The chain has TRBV4-1 and TRBJ2-5; the match to TRBD2 covers 12 bases. V gave up 0 bases and J gave up 5 bases; unmatched junction bases: 7. CDR3 size: 17 residues. Germline CDR1 is MGHRA and CDR2 is YSYEKL. The CDR3 here is CASSQEASGGEWETQYF. CDR3 DNA: TGCGCCAGCAGCCAAGAAGCTAGCGGGGGGGAGTGGGAGACCCAGTACTTC.

This chain uses TRBV18 with TRBJ1-2; D remains ambiguous. Trimming stripped 0 bases from V and 4 bases from J, with 15 bases between. Germline V gene sequence: CDR1 KGHSH, CDR2 LQKENI. The CDR3 is 16 residues long. In nucleotides, the CDR3 is TGTGCCAGCTCACCACCAATAAACAGAGACATCTATGGCTACACCTTC. Its translation: CASSPPINRDIYGYTF.

This clonotype was recorded at least ten times. CDR3 sequence (DNA): TGTGCCAGCAGCGAACGCTCCCTAGCGGGGTACGAGCAGTACGTC. Protein sequence: CASSERSLAGYEQYV. The chain recombines TRBV6-1 with TRBJ2-7; 9 positions match TRBD2. The CDR3 runs 15 residues. Germline CDR1 MNHNS, CDR2 SASEGT. V gave up 6 bases and J gave up 4 bases; unmatched junction bases: 10.

The CDR3: CASGGQGGFDEQYF. The CDR3 DNA reads as TGTGCTAGTGGAGGACAGGGTGGGTTTGACGAGCAGTACTTC. The gene calls are TRBV12-5 and TRBJ2-7; 8 bases fit TRBD1. The V segment lost 6 bases and the J segment 5 bases; nucleotides outside the gene matches: 9. Per the germline V gene, CDR1 is LGHNT and CDR2 is FRNRAP. The CDR3 runs to 14 residues.

CDR3 amino acids: CSAQGDRGMDEQYF. CDR3 sequence (DNA): TGCAGTGCCCAAGGGGACAGGGGAATGGACGAGCAGTACTTC. The chain is built from TRBV20-1 and TRBJ2-7; 10 bases match TRBD1. Germline V gives CDR1 DFQATT, CDR2 SNEGSKA (reference sequence). The CDR3 is 14 amino acids. V shed 6 bases, J shed 5 bases, and the junction held 10 bases outside the gene matches.